This TCR beta chain was sequenced in a study of T cells in narcolepsy. Germline CDR1 is LNHDA and CDR2 is SQIVND (reference sequence). The CDR3 is made up of 13 amino acids. Losses at the gene ends were 8 bases for V and 8 bases for J; bases not matched to a gene: 8. Sequencing used immunoSEQ multiplex PCR; TCRdb keeps in-frame clones, though not all of them. The sample consists of about 25,000 clones, approximately 85% of them appearing once. The sample was CD45RA- memory CD4+ T cells from PBMCs. The clonotype comes from a human donor with narcolepsy. This chain joins TRBV19 and TRBJ1-4; 7 positions agree with TRBD1. The CDR3 DNA is TGTGCCAGTGAACAGGGGTTCGAAGAAAAACTGTTTTTT. Protein: CASEQGFEEKLFF.